The clone carrying this TCR beta chain was detected many times. The record originates from a study of T cells in Graves' hyperthyroidism and ophthalmopathy. The CDR3 totals 15 residues. The trim removed 5 bases at V and 3 bases at J, leaving 10 bases unmatched. CDR1 is MNHEY, CDR2 SMNVEV, per germline (reference sequence). The CDR3 regions of TCR beta were amplified from RNA transcripts. The HTBI primer set was used in a first-round RT-PCR of the TCR CDR3. MiXCR, run by TCRdb on the multiplex PCR reads, gives a single entry per CDR3 protein. The sample yields around 440,000 distinct CDR3 sequences, 15% to 18% seen once.

The origin of this receptor is a young woman with Graves' hyperthyroidism. Sequenced sample: blood. The gene calls are TRBV27 and TRBJ2-7; 7 bases are a match to TRBD1. CDR3 region: CASSLRGQGFYEQYF. DNA for the CDR3: TGTGCCAGCAGTCTAAGGGGGCAGGGCTTCTACGAGCAGTACTTC.